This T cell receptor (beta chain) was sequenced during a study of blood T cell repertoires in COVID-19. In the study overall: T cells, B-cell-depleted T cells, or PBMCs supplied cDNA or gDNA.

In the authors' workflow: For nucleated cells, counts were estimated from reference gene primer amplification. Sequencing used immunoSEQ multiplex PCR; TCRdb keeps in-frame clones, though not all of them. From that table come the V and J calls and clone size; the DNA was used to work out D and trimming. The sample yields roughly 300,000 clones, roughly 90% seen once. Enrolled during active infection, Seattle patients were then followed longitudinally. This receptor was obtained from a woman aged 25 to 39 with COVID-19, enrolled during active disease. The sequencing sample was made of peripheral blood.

The CDR3 sequence: CASSQGYGTGVEEQYF. DNA of the CDR3: TGTGCCAGCAGCCAAGGGTACGGGACAGGGGTAGAGGAGCAGTACTTC. The chain links TRBV4-2 to TRBJ2-7; 10 bases agree with TRBD1. The J segment lost 7 bases and the V segment lost 1 base, leaving 10 bases of the junction unmatched. The V gene's germline CDR1 is LGHNA and CDR2 YNFKEQ. This CDR3 comprises 16 residues.